A single sample gave rise to the 5 T cell receptor beta chains below, sequenced in a study of cytomegalovirus exposure and HLA in healthy donors. Amplification used 60 Vbeta primers and 13 Jbeta primers. Profiled with immunoSEQ multiplex PCR; TCRdb holds only in-frame clones, not every one. Counted here are more than 50,000 clones, roughly 77% occurring once; the ten biggest clones make up less than 3%. Sequences were obtained from PBMCs. The receptors were sampled from a female donor in good health and CMV-seronegative.

The chain links TRBV7-9 to TRBJ1-2; no firm D call. CDR3 length equals 13 residues. Germline V gives CDR1 SEHNR, CDR2 FQNEAQ (reference sequence). The V and J ends lost 1 base and 8 bases respectively, with 11 bases between them. Written as DNA, the CDR3 is TGTGCCAGCAGCTTAGTCGCGTTTTCAGGCTACACCTTC. The encoded protein is CASSLVAFSGYTF.

On this clone: The germline gene is not matched at one end of the junction; a read error may be the cause. The chain recombines TRBV15 with TRBJ2-7, with D possibly TRBD1 on 6 matching bases. Germline loops: CDR1 LNHNV, CDR2 YYDKDF (reference sequence). This CDR3 region has 16 residues. In DNA, the CDR3 is TGTGCCGCCAGCAGCCCCGGACAGAGACAACCCTACGAGCAGTACTTC. Translating gives CAASSPGQRQPYEQYF.

Worth noting for this clone: An end of the junction does not agree with germline; a read error may underlie this. The V gene is TRBV13, the J gene TRBJ2-7; TRBD2 matches 14 bases. Looked up from germline, CDR1 is PRHDT and CDR2 is FYEKMQ (reference sequence). This CDR3 contains 16 residues. The chain's CDR3 is CASSAQGLAGAYEQYF. In nucleotides, the CDR3 is TGTGCCAGCAGCGCACAGGGACTAGCGGGGGCCTATGAGCAGTACTTC.

The rearrangement uses TRBV10-3 and TRBJ1-5; 7 bases align to TRBD1. V was clipped by 0 bases and J by 2 bases; unmatched bases: 4. The CDR3 totals 16 residues. CDR1 is ENHRY and CDR2 is SYGVKD in the germline V gene. The CDR3 spells CAISESAQGGNQPQHF. CDR3 sequence (DNA): TGTGCCATCAGTGAGTCTGCCCAGGGGGGCAATCAGCCCCAGCATTTT.

The J gene is TRBJ2-5, the V gene TRBV29-1; D may be TRBD1 (5 bases). Germline values: CDR1 SQVTM, CDR2 ANQGSEA. Trimming took off 3 bases at V and 1 base at J, with 9 bases between the two ends. This CDR3 comprises 13 residues. The CDR3, as DNA: TGCAGCGTTGATCTGCAGGGCCAAGAGACCCAGTACTTC. Translating gives CSVDLQGQETQYF.